This section outlines one T cell receptor (beta chain) sequence together with its context. Antigen unknown. Within the ViraFEST assay, antigen-specific CD4+ T cells underwent expansion with viral peptide pools prior to sequencing. Having been cultured for 10 days, the cells underwent CD4+ T cell isolation. Subjects were given two BNT162b2 or mRNA-1273 vaccine doses. People in the vaccine group had not been infected with SARS-CoV-2 before, and their nucleocapsid antibodies were negative. Half-medium changes using IL-2 medium occurred on days 3 and 7. The entry originates in a study of vaccination effects on CD4 cells after COVID-19. This CDR3 is built from 12 residues. Trimming removed 5 bases from V and 9 bases from J, with 11 bases in between. Germline CDR1 and CDR2: SGHVS and FQNEAQ. Libraries were prepared by immunoSEQ multiplex PCR; TCRdb keeps only in-frame clonotypes and omits some of them. The sample shows 84,000 or so clones, roughly 80% of them seen only once.

Sequenced material: CD4+ T cells from PBMCs cultured with HCoV-OC43 spike peptides, taken after COVID-19 vaccination. Subset described: HCoV-OC43 spike overlapping peptide pool stimulation. The receptor was isolated from a human donor who received a COVID-19 vaccine. The chain joins TRBV7-8 to TRBJ2-1; D unclear. DNA for the CDR3: TGTGCCAGCAGCCTTAGGGTCGGTGAGCAGTTCTTC. It codes for CASSLRVGEQFF.